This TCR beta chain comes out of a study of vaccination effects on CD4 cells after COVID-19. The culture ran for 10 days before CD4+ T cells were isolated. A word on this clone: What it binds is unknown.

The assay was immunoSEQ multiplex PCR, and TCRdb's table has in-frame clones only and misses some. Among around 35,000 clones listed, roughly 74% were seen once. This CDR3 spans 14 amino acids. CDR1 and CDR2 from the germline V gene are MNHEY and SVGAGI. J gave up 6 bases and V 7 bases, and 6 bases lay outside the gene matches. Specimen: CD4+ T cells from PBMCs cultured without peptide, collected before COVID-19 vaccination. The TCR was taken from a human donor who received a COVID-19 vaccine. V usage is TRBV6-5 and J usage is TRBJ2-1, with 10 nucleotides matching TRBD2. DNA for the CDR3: TGTGCCAGCACGGGGCTAGCGGGAGCCAATGAGCAGTTCTTC. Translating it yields CASTGLAGANEQFF.